Shown below are 11 T cell receptor beta chains from a single sample sequenced in a study of cytomegalovirus exposure and HLA in healthy donors. The PCR used 60 Vbeta and 13 Jbeta primers. TCRdb's copy holds only in-frame clones and misses some; the assay was immunoSEQ multiplex PCR. The data show 150,000 to 180,000 clones, 60% to 75% seen once. Material for sequencing was PBMCs. The receptors were gathered from a man between 18 and 35 years old in good health and CMV-seronegative.

V is TRBV4-1 and J is TRBJ1-6; no clear D. The CDR3 has 18 residues. Germline V gives CDR1 MGHRA, CDR2 YSYEKL. Trimming removed 0 bases from V and 9 bases from J, with 21 bases in between. CDR3 sequence (DNA): TGCGCCAGCAGCCAAGATCGGAGGGAGGCTGCCTCGGGTTCACCCCTCCACTTT. Amino acids: CASSQDRREAASGSPLHF.

This chain uses TRBV11-2 with TRBJ1-2; 7 bases are a match to TRBD1. CDR3 length: 15 amino acids. V lost 6 bases to trimming and J lost 5 bases; unmatched junction nucleotides: 12. Germline V gene sequence: CDR1 SGHAT, CDR2 FQNNGV. The CDR3 DNA is TGTGCCAGCAGATCCCCCCGACAGGGTTGGTATGGCTACACCTTC. Translated: CASRSPRQGWYGYTF.

On this clone itself: The junction does not match germline at one end; this may be a read error. This chain connects TRBV18 to TRBJ2-6; tentatively, D is TRBD1 (5 bases). Germline loops: CDR1 KGHSH, CDR2 LQKENI. This CDR3 region has 18 residues. The CDR3 protein is CASSPSRLAFSGANGLTF. In nucleotides, the CDR3 is TGTGCCAGCTCACCATCAAGGTTGGCCTTCTCTGGGGCCAACGGCCTGACTTTC.

The gene calls are TRBV7-9 and TRBJ1-1, with 9 nucleotides matching TRBD1. This CDR3 spans 13 amino acids. Trimming at V came to 5 bases and at J to 3 bases, leaving 1 base not matched to a gene. Germline V gene data show CDR1 as SEHNR and CDR2 as FQNEAQ (reference sequence). The CDR3 nucleotides are TGTGCCAGCAGCCGGACAGGGGACACTGAAGCTTTCTTT. Translated: CASSRTGDTEAFF.

Concerning this clone itself: The sample has other DNA sequences that encode this CDR3 too. The chain recombines TRBV6-4 with TRBJ2-3; TRBD2 matches at 8 bases. CDR3 length: 15 residues. The junction had 4 bases not matched to a gene; V was cut back by 2 bases and J by 3 bases. CDR1 is MRHNA and CDR2 is SNTAGT in the germline V gene. CDR3 in DNA: TGTGCCAGCAGTGACACTCCTAGCGGGACAGATACGCAGTATTTT. Translation: CASSDTPSGTDTQYF.

Details on this clone: At one of its ends the junction is not consistent with the germline gene, which may arise from a read error. The same CDR3 also results from other DNA sequences found in this sample. The chain couples TRBV27 to TRBJ2-4; D may be TRBD2 (5 bases). Per the germline V gene, CDR1 is MNHEY and CDR2 is SMNVEV (reference sequence). This CDR3 comprises 13 residues. In DNA, the CDR3 is TGTGCCAGCAGAACCGGAGCTAGCAACAGTCAGTACTTC. This sequence encodes CASRTGASNSQYF.

A single count supports this clone. The chain employs TRBV7-9 and TRBJ1-2; TRBD1 matches at 10 bases. V was clipped by 5 bases and J by 2 bases; unmatched bases: 5. Germline loops: CDR1 SEHNR, CDR2 FQNEAQ (reference sequence). This CDR3 is 15 amino acids long. CDR3 DNA sequence: TGTGCCAGCAGCACGGGACAGGGGAGAAACTATGGCTACACCTTC. It specifies CASSTGQGRNYGYTF. The whole variable domain, remainder taken from reference TRBV7-9 and TRBJ1-2, is DTGVSQNPRHKITKRGQNVTFRCDPISEHNRLYWYRQTLGQGPEFLTYFQNEAQLEKSRLLSDRFSAERPKGSFSTLEIQRTEQGDSAMYLCASSTGQGRNYGYTFGSGTRLTVV.

The V and J genes are TRBV10-3 and TRBJ2-3, with 9 bases fitting TRBD1. Germline V lookup: CDR1 ENHRY, CDR2 SYGVKD. V dropped 6 bases and J dropped 3; count of bases not matched to a gene: 7. This CDR3 has 15 amino acids. CDR3 amino acids: CAIRQGATGTDTQYF. Written as DNA, the CDR3 is TGTGCCATCAGACAGGGGGCTACGGGGACAGATACGCAGTATTTT.

The chain links TRBV5-1 to TRBJ2-5, with 7 bases fitting TRBD1. The CDR3 loop spans 15 amino acids. The germline V gene encodes CDR1 SGHRS and CDR2 YFSETQ. The ends lost 4 bases at V and 7 bases at J; junction bases unmatched: 13. CDR3 residues: CASSAGDSLFWTQYF. DNA of the CDR3: TGCGCCAGCAGCGCCGGGGACAGTCTGTTTTGGACCCAGTACTTC.

This rearrangement joins TRBV4-1 to TRBJ1-3; 9 bases are a match to TRBD1. The V segment lost 0 bases and the J segment 2 bases; nucleotides outside the gene matches: 8. The CDR3 contains 18 residues. In germline, CDR1 is MGHRA, CDR2 YSYEKL. CDR3 nucleotides: TGCGCCAGCAGCCAAGACCGGGACAGGGATGTCACTGGAAACACCATATATTTT. This translates into CASSQDRDRDVTGNTIYF.

This chain links TRBV6-1 with TRBJ1-2; the D gene is possibly TRBD1 (5 bases). Germline values: CDR1 MNHNS, CDR2 SASEGT. The CDR3 consists of 14 residues. The germline V and J ends were trimmed by 1 base and 4 bases, with 10 bases remaining between them. The CDR3 nucleotides are TGTGCCAGCAGTGAAGGCAGGGTAACCTATGGCTACACCTTC. It codes for CASSEGRVTYGYTF.